These T cell receptor beta chains were read from a single sample in a study of cytomegalovirus exposure and HLA in healthy donors. The protocol was immunoSEQ multiplex PCR, while the TCRdb copy is restricted to in-frame clones and leaves out a portion. The table records tens of thousands of clones, roughly 70% of them present only once. The sequenced sample consisted of PBMCs. These receptors all come from a woman aged 25 to 45 in good health and CMV-seronegative. CDR3s include the opening cysteine and the closing phenylalanine or tryptophan. A D gene is named only where the DNA matches it firmly. Clone size, where shown, is once, few, many, or a class for clones that have expanded.

DNA: TGCGCCAGCAGCTTGGAAGGGGTCACTGAAGCTTTCTTT
CDR3: CASSLEGVTEAFF
V: TRBV5-1
J: TRBJ1-1
D: .
size: few

DNA: TGTGCCAGCAGTGAATGGACTAGCGGAAACGAGCAGTACTTC
CDR3: CASSEWTSGNEQYF
V: TRBV2
J: TRBJ2-7
D: TRBD2
size: .

DNA: TGTGCCAGCTCACCCAACAGGGGCGACACTGAAGCTTTCTTT
CDR3: CASSPNRGDTEAFF
V: TRBV18
J: TRBJ1-1
D: TRBD1
size: .

DNA: TGTGCCAGCAGGGCGGGACTTAACGATCAGCCCCAGCATTTT
CDR3: CASRAGLNDQPQHF
V: TRBV2
J: TRBJ1-5
D: .
size: .

DNA: TGCGCCAGCAGGTTGGAGTCTGGGAACACTGAAGCTTTCTTT
CDR3: CASRLESGNTEAFF
V: TRBV10-2
J: TRBJ1-1
D: .
size: .

DNA: TGCGCCAGCAGCTTGGCCGGTTCGACAGGCACCTACGAGCAGTACTTC
CDR3: CASSLAGSTGTYEQYF
V: TRBV5-1
J: TRBJ2-7
D: .
size: .

DNA: TGTGCCTGGAGTTACCCCCACAGGGGATCCAACGTCCTGACTTTC
CDR3: CAWSYPHRGSNVLTF
V: TRBV30
J: TRBJ2-6
D: TRBD1
size: .

DNA: TGTGCCAGCAGTTGGGGGGGGGAAAACTATGGCTACACCTTC
CDR3: CASSWGGENYGYTF
V: TRBV7-9
J: TRBJ1-2
D: .
size: .

DNA: TGCGCCAGCATCCTAAACCCAGGGTCGGGGGTAGAGACCCAGTACTTC
CDR3: CASILNPGSGVETQYF
V: TRBV5-1
J: TRBJ2-5
D: .
size: .

DNA: TGTGCCATCAGTGAGAGAGGAACTGAAGCTTTCTTT
CDR3: CAISERGTEAFF
V: TRBV10-3
J: TRBJ1-1
D: .
size: .

DNA: TGCAGTGTAGTTGGCTACACCTTC
CDR3: CSVVGYTF
V: TRBV20-1
J: TRBJ1-2
D: .
size: .

DNA: TGCGCCAGCAGCCAAGTAGTAGGGGGGGCATGGACCCAGCATTTT
CDR3: CASSQVVGGAWTQHF
V: TRBV4-1
J: TRBJ1-5
D: .
size: many

DNA: TGTGCCAGCAGCAAAAAAGGGGGAGTCGACGAGCAGTACTTC
CDR3: CASSKKGGVDEQYF
V: TRBV5-4
J: TRBJ2-7
D: .
size: once

DNA: TGTGCCAGCAGCTTAGGGGGGGATGGCTACGAGCAGTACTTC
CDR3: CASSLGGDGYEQYF
V: TRBV7-9
J: TRBJ2-7
D: .
size: .

DNA: TGTGCCAGCAGCTCGCAGGGATCGGCGCAGTACTTC
CDR3: CASSSQGSAQYF
V: TRBV27
J: TRBJ2-7
D: .
size: .

DNA: TGCGCCAGCAGCTCCCGGGACAACATCGGGAACACTGAAGCTTTCTTT
CDR3: CASSSRDNIGNTEAFF
V: TRBV5-1
J: TRBJ1-1
D: .
size: few

DNA: TGTGCCAGCAGCTTAGGACAGGGCCAATCACCCCTCCACTTT
CDR3: CASSLGQGQSPLHF
V: TRBV7-9
J: TRBJ1-6
D: TRBD1
size: .

DNA: TGTGCCAGCAGCTTAGATGTCAGATACACTGAAGCTTTCTTT
CDR3: CASSLDVRYTEAFF
V: TRBV11-2
J: TRBJ1-1
D: .
size: medium-sized

DNA: TGTGCCAGCAGCTTAAAACGACTCGGCGGGGAGCTGTTTTTT
CDR3: CASSLKRLGGELFF
V: TRBV7-7
J: TRBJ2-2
D: .
size: once

DNA: TGCGCCAGCAGCAGGGGTGGGAACACTGAAGCTTTCTTT
CDR3: CASSRGGNTEAFF
V: TRBV10-1
J: TRBJ1-1
D: .
size: few

DNA: TGTGCCAGCAGTGAAGCTAGCGGGGGGCCAGATACGCAGTATTTT
CDR3: CASSEASGGPDTQYF
V: TRBV6-1
J: TRBJ2-3
D: TRBD2
size: few

DNA: TGCGCCAGCAGCTTGGATAGCGGGGGGTCCAAGACCCAGTACTTC
CDR3: CASSLDSGGSKTQYF
V: TRBV5-1
J: TRBJ2-5
D: TRBD2
size: .

DNA: TGTGCCAGCAGCCAAGAGTTAGCGGGGGGGCGAAAAGAGACCCAGTACTTC
CDR3: CASSQELAGGRKETQYF
V: TRBV4-2
J: TRBJ2-5
D: TRBD2
size: .

DNA: TGTGCCAGCGTCACGGGGAGGGCGAACACCATATATTTT
CDR3: CASVTGRANTIYF
V: TRBV28
J: TRBJ1-3
D: .
size: .

DNA: TGTGCCAGCAGTGGGACAGGGGACCACAATGAGCAGTTCTTC
CDR3: CASSGTGDHNEQFF
V: TRBV6-4
J: TRBJ2-1
D: TRBD1
size: .

DNA: TGTGCCTGGGTCCGGGACAGCAATTCACCCCTCCACTTT
CDR3: CAWVRDSNSPLHF
V: TRBV30
J: TRBJ1-6
D: TRBD1
size: few

DNA: TGTGCCAGCAGCTCAACGTCGGGTCCCGACACTGAAGCTTTCTTT
CDR3: CASSSTSGPDTEAFF
V: TRBV7-9
J: TRBJ1-1
D: .
size: few

DNA: TGTGCCAGCAGCTTACGGACTAGCATAGAGACCCAGTACTTC
CDR3: CASSLRTSIETQYF
V: TRBV5-4
J: TRBJ2-5
D: TRBD2
size: .

DNA: TGTGCCAGCAGCTCCGGGTCCGTCTACGAGCAGTACTTC
CDR3: CASSSGSVYEQYF
V: TRBV11-3
J: TRBJ2-7
D: .
size: .

DNA: TGTGCCAGCTTGGGGAGCGTGGGGGCTCGTTCCACCGGGGAGCTGTTTTTT
CDR3: CASLGSVGARSTGELFF
V: TRBV28
J: TRBJ2-2
D: .
size: few

DNA: TGTGCCAGCAGCGGGACAGGCTCCCACTATGGCTACACCTTC
CDR3: CASSGTGSHYGYTF
V: TRBV6-1
J: TRBJ1-2
D: TRBD1
size: .

DNA: TGTGCCATCAGTGAGACTATAGCGGGGCGATACACAGATACGCAGTATTTT
CDR3: CAISETIAGRYTDTQYF
V: TRBV10-3
J: TRBJ2-3
D: TRBD2
size: .

DNA: TGTGCCAGCAGTGAAGCACCAACAGGGGGCGGCTATGGCTACACCTTC
CDR3: CASSEAPTGGGYGYTF
V: TRBV6-1
J: TRBJ1-2
D: TRBD1
size: .

DNA: TGTGCCAGCAGTTATTACTCCGGCTCCTACGAGCAGTACTTC
CDR3: CASSYYSGSYEQYF
V: TRBV6-5
J: TRBJ2-7
D: .
size: .

DNA: TGTGCCAGCAAGGTGGGGGGTAGCACAGATACGCAGTATTTT
CDR3: CASKVGGSTDTQYF
V: TRBV2
J: TRBJ2-3
D: .
size: .

DNA: TGTGCCAGTAGTATAGATGGGGACAGGGGGAATGAGCAGTTCTTC
CDR3: CASSIDGDRGNEQFF
V: TRBV19
J: TRBJ2-1
D: TRBD1
size: once

DNA: TGTGCCACCAGCAGAGATAAGGGACAGGGGATATATGGCTACACCTTC
CDR3: CATSRDKGQGIYGYTF
V: TRBV15
J: TRBJ1-2
D: TRBD1
size: .

DNA: TGTGCCTGGAGTGTACACTGGGGGCCCTACAATGAGCAGTTCTTC
CDR3: CAWSVHWGPYNEQFF
V: TRBV30
J: TRBJ2-1
D: .
size: .

DNA: TGTGCCAGCTCCCCTGGACAGGGAAGCACTGAAGCTTTCTTT
CDR3: CASSPGQGSTEAFF
V: TRBV18
J: TRBJ1-1
D: TRBD1
size: .

DNA: TGTGCCAGCAGCCGTACGGGTCAGATTTTTAATGAGCAGTTCTTC
CDR3: CASSRTGQIFNEQFF
V: TRBV7-9
J: TRBJ2-1
D: .
size: .

DNA: TGTGCCAGCAGCCTGACACTGACAGCTCTATGGGATCAGCCCCAGCATTTT
CDR3: CASSLTLTALWDQPQHF
V: TRBV7-8
J: TRBJ1-5
D: .
size: .

DNA: TGTGCCAGCAGTTTAATGGGAGTGTCTCCGGGACAGAGAACCTACGAGCAGTACTTC
CDR3: CASSLMGVSPGQRTYEQYF
V: TRBV28
J: TRBJ2-7
D: TRBD1
size: .

DNA: TGTGCCAGCAGCGTTAACCCGGGACTATCCACAGATACGCAGTATTTT
CDR3: CASSVNPGLSTDTQYF
V: TRBV2
J: TRBJ2-3
D: TRBD2
size: .

DNA: TGTGCCAGCAGCCCCCTCGGGCGGGGAGAGAATACGCAGTATTTT
CDR3: CASSPLGRGENTQYF
V: TRBV7-2
J: TRBJ2-3
D: .
size: .

DNA: TGCGCCAGCAGCTTGTGGACTAGCGGGGGGGCCGGGGAGACCCAGTACTTC
CDR3: CASSLWTSGGAGETQYF
V: TRBV5-1
J: TRBJ2-5
D: TRBD2
size: .

DNA: TGTGCCAGTAGCGACAGGGGGAACACCGGGGAGCTGTTTTTT
CDR3: CASSDRGNTGELFF
V: TRBV19
J: TRBJ2-2
D: TRBD1
size: .

DNA: TGCGCCAGCAGCTTGGCCGCAGGGGGCACGGCTAATGAAAAACTGTTTTTT
CDR3: CASSLAAGGTANEKLFF
V: TRBV5-1
J: TRBJ1-4
D: TRBD1
size: once

DNA: TGTGCCAGCAAACCCCGGGGGGGGCGGAACACTGAAGCTTTCTTT
CDR3: CASKPRGGRNTEAFF
V: TRBV6-5
J: TRBJ1-1
D: .
size: .

DNA: TGTGCCAGCAGCGTAGCCGACACTGAAGCTTTCTTT
CDR3: CASSVADTEAFF
V: TRBV9
J: TRBJ1-1
D: .
size: .

DNA: TGCGCCAGCAGTCAGCTGGACAGGGGAGGCGCAGATACGCAGTATTTT
CDR3: CASSQLDRGGADTQYF
V: TRBV23-1
J: TRBJ2-3
D: TRBD1
size: .

DNA: TGTGCCAGCAGTCCGACCCGACAGGGGCCACGGAATGGCTACACCTTC
CDR3: CASSPTRQGPRNGYTF
V: TRBV28
J: TRBJ1-2
D: TRBD1
size: .